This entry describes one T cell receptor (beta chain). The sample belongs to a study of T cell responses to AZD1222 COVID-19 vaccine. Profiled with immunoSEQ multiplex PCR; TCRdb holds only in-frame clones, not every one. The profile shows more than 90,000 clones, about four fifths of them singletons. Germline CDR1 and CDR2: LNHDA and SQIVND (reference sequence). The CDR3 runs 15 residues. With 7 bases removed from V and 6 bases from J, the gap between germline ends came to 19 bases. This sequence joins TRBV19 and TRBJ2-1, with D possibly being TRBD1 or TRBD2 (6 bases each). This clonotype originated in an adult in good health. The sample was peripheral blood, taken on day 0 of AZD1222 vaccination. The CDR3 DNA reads TGTGCCAGTACCATAGGGGGGTCACGTCGCAATGAGCAGTTCTTC. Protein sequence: CASTIGGSRRNEQFF.